These 22 T cell receptor beta chains originate from one sample sequenced in a study of OX40 agonist ivuxolimab in advanced cancers. The protocol was immunoSEQ multiplex PCR, while the TCRdb copy is restricted to in-frame clones and leaves out a portion. Of about 75,000 clones in the sample, 75% to 90% are singletons; the top ten hold about 8.2%. Material: CD4+ or CD8+ T cells sorted from blood, obtained in a trial of the OX40 agonist ivuxolimab. Source of these receptors: an adult with an advanced solid tumor such as melanoma, head and neck, liver or kidney cancer.

CDR3 loop: CASSEQGFRGYTF. The CDR3 nucleotides read TGTGCCAGCAGTGAACAGGGGTTTCGGGGCTACACCTTC. The chain links TRBV6-1 to TRBJ1-2; D might be TRBD1 (6 bases). Germline loops: CDR1 MNHNS, CDR2 SASEGT. This CDR3 spans 13 amino acids. Trimming pared 2 bases from V and 8 bases from J, leaving 12 bases between.

Only a few counts were recorded for this clone. This rearrangement joins TRBV7-9 to TRBJ1-6, with TRBD1 identical over 10 bases. CDR3 length: 14 residues. Per the germline V gene, CDR1 is SEHNR and CDR2 is FQNEAQ (reference sequence). V shed 7 bases, J shed 10 bases, and the junction held 7 bases outside the gene matches. The DNA for the CDR3 is TGTGCCAGCACCGCCGGACAGGGGGAATCACCCCTCCACTTT. Amino acids: CASTAGQGESPLHF.

J is TRBJ2-2 and V is TRBV28, with D perhaps matching TRBD1 (5 bases). The CDR3 has 13 residues. V was cut by 8 bases and J by 0 bases, with 7 bases left in between. The germline gives CDR1 MDHEN, CDR2 SYDVKM. The DNA of the CDR3 is TGTGCCAGCGAACAGGCGAACACCGGGGAGCTGTTTTTT. This sequence encodes CASEQANTGELFF.

This clone was found once. The V call is TRBV15, the J call TRBJ2-5; TRBD1 matches 9 bases. The trim removed 1 base at V and 2 bases at J, leaving 2 bases unmatched. Germline CDR1 LNHNV, CDR2 YYDKDF (reference sequence). The CDR3 is made up of 15 amino acids. CDR3 coding DNA: TGTGCCACCAGCAGAGCAGGGACAGGGCAAGAGACCCAGTACTTC. Its protein is CATSRAGTGQETQYF.

J is TRBJ1-1 and V is TRBV6-5, with 8 bases aligning to TRBD1. The CDR3 runs 15 residues. J was trimmed by 8 bases and V by 5 bases; bases with no gene match: 13. The germline V gene encodes CDR1 MNHEY and CDR2 SVGAGI. CDR3 DNA sequence: TGTGCCAGCAGTACGGGACAGGTTTCGCGCGCGGAAGCTTTCTTT. Protein sequence: CASSTGQVSRAEAFF.

The CDR3 reads CASSLPGPNEKLFF. The CDR3 nucleotides are TGCGCCAGCAGCTTACCGGGGCCCAATGAAAAACTGTTTTTT. The chain recombines TRBV5-1 with TRBJ1-4; D perhaps matches TRBD1 (5 bases). Germline loops: CDR1 SGHRS, CDR2 YFSETQ. The CDR3 has 14 residues. Trimming pared 2 bases from V and 5 bases from J, leaving 10 bases between. Full variable domain (missing parts from reference TRBV5-1 and TRBJ1-4): KAGVTQTPRYLIKTRGQQVTLSCSPISGHRSVSWYQQTPGQGLQFLFEYFSETQRNKGNFPGRFSGRQFSNSRSEMNVSTLELGDSALYLCASSLPGPNEKLFFGSGTQLSVL.

The CDR3 region has the DNA TGTGCCAGTAGTAGACAGTTTGGGGACTCTGGGGCCAACGTCCTGACTTTC. Translation: CASSRQFGDSGANVLTF. The chain has TRBV19 and TRBJ2-6, with a possible D match to TRBD1 (5 bases). Trimming left V 4 bases short and J 0 bases short, with 13 bases between. Germline V gene sequence: CDR1 LNHDA, CDR2 SQIVND (reference sequence). The CDR3 length is 17 residues.

The chain has TRBV11-3 and TRBJ2-2; D unresolved. V gave up 5 bases and J gave up 6 bases, with 16 bases separating them. Germline loops: CDR1 SGHNT, CDR2 YENEEA. The CDR3 has 15 amino acids. CDR3 nucleotide sequence: TGTGCCAGCAGCCCACAAAGTTCTTACGCCGGGGAGCTGTTTTTT. As protein: CASSPQSSYAGELFF.

The chain employs TRBV7-6 and TRBJ2-7; D gene unclear. CDR3 length: 13 amino acids. Looked up from germline, CDR1 is SGHVS and CDR2 is FNYEAQ. Between the trimmed V and J ends, which lost 3 bases and 4 bases, there was a span of 10 bases. CDR3 in DNA: TGTGCCAGCAGCTTGAAGGACGGATACGAGCAGTACTTC. Protein: CASSLKDGYEQYF.

The chain has TRBV11-2 and TRBJ2-7, with D maybe TRBD1 (5 bases). Germline V gene data show CDR1 as SGHAT and CDR2 as FQNNGV. The CDR3 covers 12 residues. Trimming removed 5 bases at V and 3 bases at J, with 8 bases between. The CDR3 spells CASSRTGYEQYF. The DNA of the CDR3 is TGTGCCAGCAGCCGAACAGGCTACGAGCAGTACTTC.

This chain uses TRBV5-5 with TRBJ2-3; D gene ambiguous. The CDR3 is made up of 11 amino acids. CDR1 and CDR2 from the germline V gene are SGHKS and YYEKEE (reference sequence). V gave up 2 bases and J gave up 2 bases, with 0 bases separating them. CDR3 region: CASSFTDTQYF. DNA of the CDR3: TGTGCCAGCAGCTTCACAGATACGCAGTATTTT.

As to this clone: At one of its ends the junction is not consistent with the germline gene, which may arise from a read error. CDR3 sequence (DNA): TGTGCCAGCAGGGAAGTGGAAAAACTGTTTTTT. Translated: CASREVEKLFF. This rearrangement joins TRBV2 to TRBJ1-4; D remains unclear. The germline gives CDR1 SNHLY, CDR2 FYNNEI. The CDR3 contains 11 residues.

Of note for this clone: In the same sample, other DNA sequences code for this CDR3. The V call is TRBV2, the J call TRBJ1-1, with a tentative D call TRBD1 (6 bases). Germline V lookup: CDR1 SNHLY, CDR2 FYNNEI. The CDR3 covers 12 residues. Trimming removed 11 bases at V and 5 bases at J, with 15 bases between. Here the CDR3 reads CAGRGAGTEAFF. The CDR3 nucleotides are TGTGCCGGGCGGGGGGCGGGAACTGAAGCTTTCTTT.

This clone was counted a single time. The chain has TRBV7-9 and TRBJ1-1; 7 bases fit TRBD1. With 1 base clipped from V and 5 bases from J, the junction kept 13 bases outside the gene matches. Germline CDR1 is SEHNR and CDR2 is FQNEAQ (reference sequence). This CDR3 is built from 17 residues. CDR3 bases: TGTGCCAGCAGCTTAGAGACAGGGAGATGGAACATAACTGAAGCTTTCTTT. Its protein is CASSLETGRWNITEAFF.

The V and J genes are TRBV5-1 and TRBJ2-3; no firm D call. Between the trimmed V and J ends, which lost 2 bases and 2 bases, there was a span of 12 bases. The CDR3 length is 15 residues. Germline-derived CDR1 and CDR2 are SGHRS and YFSETQ. CDR3 region: CASSFKGSSTDTQYF. Written as DNA, the CDR3 is TGCGCCAGCAGCTTTAAAGGCAGCTCCACAGATACGCAGTATTTT.

This clone was observed a single time. This chain uses TRBV5-4 with TRBJ2-5, with D maybe TRBD2 (5 bases). The V and J ends lost 4 bases and 3 bases respectively, with 16 bases between them. Germline CDR1 is SGHNT and CDR2 is YYREEE (reference sequence). CDR3 length: 15 amino acids. CDR3 bases: TGTGCCAGCAGCCCGAACGGACTGCGGGAAGAGACCCAGTACTTC. It yields the protein CASSPNGLREETQYF.

This clone was detected once. The chain couples TRBV9 to TRBJ2-6; perhaps D is TRBD1 or TRBD2 (5 bases each). Germline V gene data show CDR1 as SGDLS and CDR2 as YYNGEE. CDR3 length equals 19 residues. V was trimmed by 7 bases and J by 2 bases, leaving 25 bases between them. Here the CDR3 reads CASSPRRSTREPGANVLTF. In DNA, the CDR3 is TGTGCCAGCTCCCCGAGGAGGTCTACCAGGGAACCTGGGGCCAACGTCCTGACTTTC.

The chain recombines TRBV19 with TRBJ2-3, with a weak D call TRBD1 (6 bases). Germline loops: CDR1 LNHDA, CDR2 SQIVND (reference sequence). The CDR3 runs to 15 residues. Trimming stripped 5 bases from V and 2 bases from J, with 14 bases between. The CDR3 DNA follows: TGTGCCAGTAGTGTCGAAGGGGGAACCACAGATACGCAGTATTTT. It codes for CASSVEGGTTDTQYF.

The rearrangement links TRBV6-1 to TRBJ2-3, with D uncertain. CDR1 MNHNS and CDR2 SASEGT come from the germline V gene. The V end lost 4 bases, the J end lost 1 base, and 6 bases lay between the germline ends. CDR3 length equals 13 residues. DNA of the CDR3: TGTGCCAGCAGTGTGGCAGGCACAGATACGCAGTATTTT. Translation: CASSVAGTDTQYF.

The genes are TRBV9 and TRBJ1-4; D uncertain. From germline, CDR1 is SGDLS and CDR2 YYNGEE. CDR3 length equals 13 residues. V was trimmed by 0 bases and J by 5 bases, leaving 5 bases between them. The CDR3 DNA reads as TGTGCCAGCAGCGTAGGGGAGAATGAAAAACTGTTTTTT. This encodes CASSVGENEKLFF.

Turning to this clone: A junction end diverges from the germline sequence, so it may reflect a read error. The V call is TRBV11-2, the J call TRBJ1-2; a possible D gene is TRBD1 (5 bases). The length of the CDR3 is 13 residues. Per the germline V gene, CDR1 is SGHAT and CDR2 is FQNNGV. The CDR3 spells CTSSLATDTGYTF. The CDR3 nucleotides are TGTACCAGCAGCTTAGCTACGGACACTGGCTACACCTTC.

The chain carries TRBV30 and TRBJ1-4; D remains ambiguous. Trimming pared 1 base from V and 4 bases from J, leaving 4 bases between. Germline lookup yields CDR1 GTSNPN and CDR2 SVGIG (reference sequence). This CDR3 comprises 12 residues. In DNA form, the CDR3 reads TGTGCCTGGAGTGCAAGTAATGAAAAACTGTTTTTT. Encoded protein: CAWSASNEKLFF.